Listed here is a single T cell receptor (beta chain). Here immunoSEQ multiplex PCR was the method, and the copy in TCRdb shows in-frame clones only, minus some. The table records 350,000 to 500,000 clones, 80% to 95% of them present only once. These data belong to a study of Ad26.COV2.S vaccination and SARS-CoV-2 variants. At the level of the study: COV1001, an Ad26.COV2.S trial, supplied this vaccine-arm donor. The study gave Ad26.COV2.S intramuscularly, once or twice 56 days apart.

The sample's treatment: roughly 18 received Ad26.COV2.S at low or high dose, single or two shots; about 5 received placebo; per-sample allocation not given. Collection of samples fell on day 63 after the first vaccine or placebo injection. In the vaccine, an Ad26 vector expressed the SARS-CoV-2 spike of the Wuhan strain. There are 12 residues in the CDR3. CDR1 SNHLY and CDR2 FYNNEI come from the germline V gene. V shed 6 bases and J shed 3 bases, with 5 bases lying between them. The rearrangement joins TRBV2 to TRBJ2-2, with D unresolved. This receptor was obtained from a person aged 18 to 65 who received the Ad26.COV2.S COVID-19 vaccine or a placebo. The sequencing used peripheral blood, collected in a trial of Ad26.COV2.S vaccine versus placebo. The DNA of the CDR3 is TGTGCCAGCAGACGGGACACCGGGGAGCTGTTTTTT. Protein: CASRRDTGELFF. Full variable domain (outside the CDR3, taken from reference TRBV2 and TRBJ2-2): EPEVTQTPSHQVTQMGQEVILRCVPISNHLYFYWYRQILGQKVEFLVSFYNNEISEKSEIFDDQFSVERPDGSNFTLKIRSTKLEDSAMYFCASRRDTGELFFGEGSRLTVL.